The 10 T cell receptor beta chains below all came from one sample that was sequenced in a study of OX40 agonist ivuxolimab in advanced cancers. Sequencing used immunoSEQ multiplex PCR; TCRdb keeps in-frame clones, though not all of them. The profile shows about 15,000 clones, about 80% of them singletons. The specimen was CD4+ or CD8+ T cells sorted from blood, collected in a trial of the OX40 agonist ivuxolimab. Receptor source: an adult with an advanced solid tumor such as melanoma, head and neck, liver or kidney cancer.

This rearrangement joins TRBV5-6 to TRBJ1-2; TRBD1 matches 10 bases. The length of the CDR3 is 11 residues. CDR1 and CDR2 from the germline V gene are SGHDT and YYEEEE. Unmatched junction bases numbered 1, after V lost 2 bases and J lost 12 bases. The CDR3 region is CASSFGQGDTF. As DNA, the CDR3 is TGTGCCAGCAGCTTCGGACAGGGGGACACCTTC.

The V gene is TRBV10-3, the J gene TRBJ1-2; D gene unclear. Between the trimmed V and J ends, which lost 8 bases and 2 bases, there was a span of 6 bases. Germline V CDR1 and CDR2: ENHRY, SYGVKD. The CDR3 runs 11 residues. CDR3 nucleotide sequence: TGTGCCATCCTGGGGAACTATGGCTACACCTTC. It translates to CAILGNYGYTF.

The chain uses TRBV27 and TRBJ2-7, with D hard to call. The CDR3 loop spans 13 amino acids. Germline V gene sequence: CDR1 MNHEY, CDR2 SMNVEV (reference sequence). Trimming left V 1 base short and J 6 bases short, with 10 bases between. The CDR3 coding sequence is TGTGCCAGCAGTTTATGGTCCTCCACCGAGCAGTACTTC. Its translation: CASSLWSSTEQYF.

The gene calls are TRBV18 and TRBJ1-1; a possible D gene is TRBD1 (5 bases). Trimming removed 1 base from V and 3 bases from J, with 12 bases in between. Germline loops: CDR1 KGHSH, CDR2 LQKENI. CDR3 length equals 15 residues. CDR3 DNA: TGTGCCAGCTCACCACTGGGGGGGGGATACACTGAAGCTTTCTTT. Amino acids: CASSPLGGGYTEAFF.

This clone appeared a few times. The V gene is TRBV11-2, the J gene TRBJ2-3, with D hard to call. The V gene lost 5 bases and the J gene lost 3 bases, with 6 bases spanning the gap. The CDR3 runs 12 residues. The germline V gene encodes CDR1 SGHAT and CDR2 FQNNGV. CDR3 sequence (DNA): TGTGCCAGCAGCGGAGTAACAGATACGCAGTATTTT. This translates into CASSGVTDTQYF.

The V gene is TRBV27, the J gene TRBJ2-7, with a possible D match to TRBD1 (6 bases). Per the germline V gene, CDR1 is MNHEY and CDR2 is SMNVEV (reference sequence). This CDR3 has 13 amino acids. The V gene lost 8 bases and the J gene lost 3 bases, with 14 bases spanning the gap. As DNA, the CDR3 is TGTGCCAGCGGTACAGGGTTTGGCTACGAGCAGTACTTC. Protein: CASGTGFGYEQYF.

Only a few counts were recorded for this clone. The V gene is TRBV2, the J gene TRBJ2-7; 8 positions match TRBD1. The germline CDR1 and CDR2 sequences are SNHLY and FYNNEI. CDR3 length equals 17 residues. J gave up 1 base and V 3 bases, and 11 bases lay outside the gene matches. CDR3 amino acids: CASSEEVPGTGSYEQYF. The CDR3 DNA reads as TGTGCCAGCAGTGAGGAGGTACCCGGGACAGGTTCCTACGAGCAGTACTTC.

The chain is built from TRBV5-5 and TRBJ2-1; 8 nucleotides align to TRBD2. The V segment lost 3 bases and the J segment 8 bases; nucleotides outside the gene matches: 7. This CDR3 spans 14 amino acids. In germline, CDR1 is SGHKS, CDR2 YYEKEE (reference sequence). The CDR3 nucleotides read TGTGCCAGCAGCTGGTCCGGACTAGCCTATGAGCAGTTCTTC. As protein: CASSWSGLAYEQFF.

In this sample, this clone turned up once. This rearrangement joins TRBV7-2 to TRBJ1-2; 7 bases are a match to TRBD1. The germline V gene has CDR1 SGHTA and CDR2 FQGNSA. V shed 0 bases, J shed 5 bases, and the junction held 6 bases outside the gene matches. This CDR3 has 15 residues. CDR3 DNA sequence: TGTGCCAGCAGCTTAGCGGGACAGAGGATTTATGGCTACACCTTC. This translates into CASSLAGQRIYGYTF.

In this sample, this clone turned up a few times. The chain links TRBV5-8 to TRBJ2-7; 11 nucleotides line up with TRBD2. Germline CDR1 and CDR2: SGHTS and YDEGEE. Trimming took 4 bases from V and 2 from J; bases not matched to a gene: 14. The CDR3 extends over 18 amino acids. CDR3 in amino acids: CASSGLGLAGQKTYEQYF. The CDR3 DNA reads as TGTGCCAGCAGCGGCCTTGGACTAGCGGGTCAAAAAACCTACGAGCAGTACTTC.